This T cell receptor (beta chain) appears in the sequencing data of a study of CD8 T cells in ankylosing spondylitis. CDR1 and CDR2 from the germline V gene are SGHRS and YFSETQ. Losses at the gene ends were 4 bases for V and 5 bases for J; bases not matched to a gene: 9. This CDR3 has 14 amino acids. Study results and limitations: Ankylosing spondylitis blood appeared to be characterized by a TCR beta motif of eight highly homologous variants. Disease-linked clones reportedly showed significant enrichment in matched ankylosing spondylitis synovial fluid.

This clonotype was detected ten times or more. Its antigen is not identified. The TCR beta libraries were generated through quantitative 5'-RACE incorporating molecular barcodes. TCRdb itself ran the 5' RACE reads through MiXCR, one entry per CDR3 protein. The table shows 250,000 to 400,000 distinct CDR3 sequences, with 11% occurring only once. This chain uses TRBV5-1 with TRBJ2-7; 7 bases line up with TRBD1. This TCR was recovered from a female donor with ankylosing spondylitis or in good health (not recorded which). Sequencing was done on a sample of blood, either unsorted or a sorted T cell fraction (not recorded which). CDR3 sequence reads: CASSDDRVGNEQYF. CDR3 bases: TGCGCCAGCAGCGATGACAGGGTAGGGAACGAGCAGTACTTC.